This paragraph reports one T cell receptor beta chain. The antigen remains unidentified. This sample was included in a study of shared clonotypes between healthy human individuals. Study-wide points: Memory subsets generally showed lower estimated richness than naive subsets. Donor clonotype sharing was expected to depend on sequencing depth.

The study enrolled healthy HIV-negative adults without recent acute infections or vaccinations as donors. Within Nashville, Tennessee resided all donors, each a Caucasian adult. Per germline, CDR1 MNHEY and CDR2 SVGAGI. V lost 0 bases to trimming and J lost 5 bases, with 13 bases between them. The CDR3 is 16 residues long. Sequenced by immunoSEQ multiplex PCR; TCRdb stores in-frame clones only, minus some. This table holds approximately 2.5 million clones, approximately 90% found once. The TCR originated in a man aged 18 to 29 in good health. The gene calls are TRBV6-5 and TRBJ1-4; the D gene is possibly TRBD1 (5 bases). The specimen was naive CD4+ T cells sorted from blood. Sample subset: CD45RA+ positively selected. Here the CDR3 reads CASSYSMTAQNEKLFF. The DNA for the CDR3 is TGTGCCAGCAGTTACTCTATGACAGCCCAAAATGAAAAACTGTTTTTT.